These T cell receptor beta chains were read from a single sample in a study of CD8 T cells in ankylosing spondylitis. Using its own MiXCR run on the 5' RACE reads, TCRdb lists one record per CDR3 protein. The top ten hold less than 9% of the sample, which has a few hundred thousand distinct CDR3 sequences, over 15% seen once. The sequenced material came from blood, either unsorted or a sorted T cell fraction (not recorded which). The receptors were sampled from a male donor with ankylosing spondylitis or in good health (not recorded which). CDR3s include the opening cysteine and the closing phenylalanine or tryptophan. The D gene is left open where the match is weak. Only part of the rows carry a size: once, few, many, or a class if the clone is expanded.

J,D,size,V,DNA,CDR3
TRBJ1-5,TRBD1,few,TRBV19,TGTGCCAGTAGTATACGTGGACAGGTTGGCAATCAGCCCCAGCATTTT,CASSIRGQVGNQPQHF
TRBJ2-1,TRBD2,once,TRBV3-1,TGTGCCAGCAGCCAAGATGGGCGGGGGGGCAGAAGTGAGCAGTTCTTC,CASSQDGRGGRSEQFF
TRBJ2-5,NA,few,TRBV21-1,TGTGCCAGCAGCAAACTAACTAGACAAGAGACCCAGTACTTC,CASSKLTRQETQYF
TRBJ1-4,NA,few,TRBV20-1,TGCAGTGCTAGAGTAGGTCGGGAAAAACTGTTTTTT,CSARVGREKLFF
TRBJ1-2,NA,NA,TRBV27,TGTGCCAGCAGACAGGCTAACTATGGCTACACCTTC,CASRQANYGYTF
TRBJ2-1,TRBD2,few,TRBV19,TGTGCCAGTAGTTCCATAGCGGGAGATTCTAGTGATGAGCAGTTCTTC,CASSSIAGDSSDEQFF
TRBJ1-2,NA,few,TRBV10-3,TGTGCCATCAGTGAGTCGAACGGCGTCAGCGGCTACACCTTC,CAISESNGVSGYTF
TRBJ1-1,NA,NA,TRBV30,TGTGCCTGGAGTGTTCAGGGGAACACTGAAGCTTTCTTT,CAWSVQGNTEAFF
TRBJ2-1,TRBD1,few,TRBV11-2,TGTGCCAGCAGCTTATCTGGGACAGGGGGCGATGAGCAGTTCTTC,CASSLSGTGGDEQFF
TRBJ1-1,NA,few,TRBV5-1,TGCGCCAGCAGCTTGACAGCAGGACCGAACACTGAAGCTTTCTTT,CASSLTAGPNTEAFF
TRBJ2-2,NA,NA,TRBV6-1,TGTGCCAGCAGTGTGTCAGGGTTCACCGGGGAGCTGTTTTTT,CASSVSGFTGELFF
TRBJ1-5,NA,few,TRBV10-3,TGTGCCATCAGTGAGTCCCAGAGCTATAGCAATCAGCCCCAGCATTTT,CAISESQSYSNQPQHF
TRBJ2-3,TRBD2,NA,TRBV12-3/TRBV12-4,TGTGCCAGCAGTGTTGCGGGGGAGACGCAGTATTTT,CASSVAGETQYF
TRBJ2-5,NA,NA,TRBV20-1,TGCAGTGCTAGAGCCCTAGAGACCCAGTACTTC,CSARALETQYF
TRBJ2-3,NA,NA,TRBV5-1,TGCGCCAGCAGCTTGGGCGGGCCGGCGAGCACAGATACGCAGTATTTT,CASSLGGPASTDTQYF
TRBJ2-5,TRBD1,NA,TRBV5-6,TGTGCCAGCAGGGTGGGACAGGGGGCGCAGGAGACCCAGTACTTC,CASRVGQGAQETQYF
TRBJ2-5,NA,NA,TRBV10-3,TGTGCCATCAGTGGGCCGGGACACACCCAGTACTTC,CAISGPGHTQYF
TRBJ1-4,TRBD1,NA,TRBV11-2,TGTGCCAGCAGCCACGGACAGGGATCCGAAGAAAAACTGTTTTTT,CASSHGQGSEEKLFF
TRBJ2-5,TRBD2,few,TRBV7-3,TGTGCCAGCAGCTTGGCCGGAACTAGCGGACAAGAGACCCAGTACTTC,CASSLAGTSGQETQYF
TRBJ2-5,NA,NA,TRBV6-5,TGTGCCAGCAGTTACTTGGGAGGGACAGCAGAGACCCAGTACTTC,CASSYLGGTAETQYF
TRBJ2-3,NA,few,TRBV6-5,TGTGCCAGCAGTCACGACTGGCAAACCACAGATACGCAGTATTTT,CASSHDWQTTDTQYF
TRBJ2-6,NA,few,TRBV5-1,TGCGCCAGCAGCAAGGAGCCTGGGGCCAACGTCCTGACTTTC,CASSKEPGANVLTF
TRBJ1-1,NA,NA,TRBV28,TGTGCCAGCAGTTTGGTTAGGGCAGGTAACACTGAAGCTTTCTTT,CASSLVRAGNTEAFF
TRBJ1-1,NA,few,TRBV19,TGTGCCAGTAGTTCCAACTCGGACCCGGGGACTGAAGCTTTCTTT,CASSSNSDPGTEAFF
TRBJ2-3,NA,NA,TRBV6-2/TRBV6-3,TGTGCCAGCAGTTACTCGAAGACAAGTCCCTGGTATTTT,CASSYSKTSPWYF
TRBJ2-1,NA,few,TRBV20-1,TGCAGTGCCCAAAAAGGCGGTGAGCAGTTCTTC,CSAQKGGEQFF
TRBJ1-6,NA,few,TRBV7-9,TGTGCCAGCAGCCACGCGGCAGGGGATTCACCCCTCCACTTT,CASSHAAGDSPLHF
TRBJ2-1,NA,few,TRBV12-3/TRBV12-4,TGTGCCAGCAGTTTACTGACTCTGGAGCAGTTCTTC,CASSLLTLEQFF
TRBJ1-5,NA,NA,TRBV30,TGTGCCTGGAGTGGGGGGGGATTCAATCAGCCCCAGCATTTT,CAWSGGGFNQPQHF
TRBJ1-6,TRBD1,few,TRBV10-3,TGTGCCATCAGTGATGGACAGGGGGCTTATTCACCCCTCCACTTT,CAISDGQGAYSPLHF
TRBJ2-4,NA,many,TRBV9,TGTGCCAGCAGCGCAGGCCCTGGACGGGCCAAAAACATTCAGTACTTC,CASSAGPGRAKNIQYF
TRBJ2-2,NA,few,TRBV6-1,TGTGCCAGCAGCCCAGCGGGTGGTGCCACCGGGGAGCTGTTTTTT,CASSPAGGATGELFF
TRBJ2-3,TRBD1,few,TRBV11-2,TGTGCCAGCAGCTCTGAGACAGGGAGCACAGATACGCAGTATTTT,CASSSETGSTDTQYF
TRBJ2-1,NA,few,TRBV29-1,TGCAGCGCCACCATTCTCGATGAGCAGTTCTTC,CSATILDEQFF
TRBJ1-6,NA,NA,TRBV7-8,TGTGCCAGCAGCGCCACCGGGACTCAGACCCATAATTCACCCCTCCACTTT,CASSATGTQTHNSPLHF
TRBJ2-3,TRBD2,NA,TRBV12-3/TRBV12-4,TGTGCCAGCAGTTTGCGGGAGTCTGGCACAGATACGCAGTATTTT,CASSLRESGTDTQYF
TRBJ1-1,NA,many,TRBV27,TGTGCCAGCGGGGAGGGATTGAACACTGAAGCTTTCTTT,CASGEGLNTEAFF
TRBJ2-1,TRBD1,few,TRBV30,TGTGCCTGGATGAGGGACAGGAGATACAATGAGCAGTTCTTC,CAWMRDRRYNEQFF
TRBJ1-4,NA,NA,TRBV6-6,TGTGCCAGCACAGACAGGCCTGAGGAAAAACTGTTTTTT,CASTDRPEEKLFF
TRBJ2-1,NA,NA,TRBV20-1,TGCAGTGCTACCAAGCCTTCCTACAATGAGCAGTTCTTC,CSATKPSYNEQFF